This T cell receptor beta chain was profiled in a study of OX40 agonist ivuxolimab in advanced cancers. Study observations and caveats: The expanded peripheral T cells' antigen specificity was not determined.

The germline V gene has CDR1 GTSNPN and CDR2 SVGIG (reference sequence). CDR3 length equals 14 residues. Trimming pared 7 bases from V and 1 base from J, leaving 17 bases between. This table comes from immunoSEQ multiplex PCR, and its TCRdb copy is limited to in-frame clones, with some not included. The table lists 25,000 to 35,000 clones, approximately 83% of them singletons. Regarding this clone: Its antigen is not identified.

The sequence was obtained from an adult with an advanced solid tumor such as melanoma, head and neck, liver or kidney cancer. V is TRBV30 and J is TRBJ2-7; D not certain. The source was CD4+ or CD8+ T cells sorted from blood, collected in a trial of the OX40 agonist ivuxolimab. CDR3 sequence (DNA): TGTGCCTCGGATAACGAATCCAAGTCCTACGAGCAGTACTTC. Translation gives CASDNESKSYEQYF.